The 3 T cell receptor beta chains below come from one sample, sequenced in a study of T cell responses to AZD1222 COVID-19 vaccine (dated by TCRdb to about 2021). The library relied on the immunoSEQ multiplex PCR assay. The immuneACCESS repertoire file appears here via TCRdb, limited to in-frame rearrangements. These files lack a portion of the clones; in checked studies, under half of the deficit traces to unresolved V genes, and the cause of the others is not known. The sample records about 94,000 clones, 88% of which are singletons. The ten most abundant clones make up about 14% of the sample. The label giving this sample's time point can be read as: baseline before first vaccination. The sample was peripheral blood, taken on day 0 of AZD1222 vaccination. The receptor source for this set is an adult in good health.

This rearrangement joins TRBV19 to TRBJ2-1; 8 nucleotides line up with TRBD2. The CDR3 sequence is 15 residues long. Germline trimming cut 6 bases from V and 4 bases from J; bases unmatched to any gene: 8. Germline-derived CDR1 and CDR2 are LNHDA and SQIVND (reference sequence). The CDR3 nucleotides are TGTGCCAGTAGGAAGAGCGGGGGCCATTACAATGAGCAGTTCTTC. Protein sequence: CASRKSGGHYNEQFF. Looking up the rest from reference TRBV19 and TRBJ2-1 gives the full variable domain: DGGITQSPKYLFRKEGQNVTLSCEQNLNHDAMYWYRQDPGQGLRLIYYSQIVNDFQKGDIAEGYSVSREKKESFPLTVTSAQKNPTAFYLCASRKSGGHYNEQFFGPGTRLTVL.

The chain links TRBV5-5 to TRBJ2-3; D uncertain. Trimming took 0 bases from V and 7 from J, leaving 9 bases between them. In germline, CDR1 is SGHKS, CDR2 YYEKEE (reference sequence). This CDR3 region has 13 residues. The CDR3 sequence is CASSLANLHTQYF. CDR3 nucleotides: TGTGCCAGCAGCTTGGCCAATCTGCATACGCAGTATTTT.

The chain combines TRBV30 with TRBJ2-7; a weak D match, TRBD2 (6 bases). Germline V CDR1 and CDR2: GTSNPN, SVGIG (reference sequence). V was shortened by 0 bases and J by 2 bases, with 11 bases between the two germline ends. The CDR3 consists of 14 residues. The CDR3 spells CAWSVVPGAYEQYF. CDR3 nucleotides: TGTGCCTGGAGTGTAGTTCCGGGGGCCTACGAGCAGTACTTC.